This T cell receptor (beta chain) was recovered during a study of blood T cell repertoires in COVID-19. Study as a whole: The United States, Italy and Spain were the sources of the acute and convalescent COVID-19 samples. In each case, the material was cDNA or gDNA derived from T cells, B-cell-depleted T cells, or PBMCs.

In the study's own analysis: Amplifying reference gene primers gave estimates of nucleated cell counts. Sequencing was performed with immunoSEQ multiplex PCR; in TCRdb, only in-frame clones are kept and a portion is missing. Clonal size and the V and J genes are those of that table, whereas D and trimming came from the DNA. The sample has about 210,000 clones; 80% are singletons. The specimen sequenced was peripheral blood. The sequence came from a woman in her sixties or seventies with acute or convalescent COVID-19.

CDR3 sequence: CAISDGAGPYEQYF. The CDR3 coding sequence is TGTGCCATCAGTGATGGGGCAGGGCCCTACGAGCAGTACTTC. The chain links TRBV10-3 to TRBJ2-7; a weak D match, TRBD1 (5 bases). The germline V and J ends were trimmed by 3 bases and 2 bases, with 11 bases remaining between them. Germline CDR1 reads ENHRY; CDR2 reads SYGVKD. This CDR3 comprises 14 residues.